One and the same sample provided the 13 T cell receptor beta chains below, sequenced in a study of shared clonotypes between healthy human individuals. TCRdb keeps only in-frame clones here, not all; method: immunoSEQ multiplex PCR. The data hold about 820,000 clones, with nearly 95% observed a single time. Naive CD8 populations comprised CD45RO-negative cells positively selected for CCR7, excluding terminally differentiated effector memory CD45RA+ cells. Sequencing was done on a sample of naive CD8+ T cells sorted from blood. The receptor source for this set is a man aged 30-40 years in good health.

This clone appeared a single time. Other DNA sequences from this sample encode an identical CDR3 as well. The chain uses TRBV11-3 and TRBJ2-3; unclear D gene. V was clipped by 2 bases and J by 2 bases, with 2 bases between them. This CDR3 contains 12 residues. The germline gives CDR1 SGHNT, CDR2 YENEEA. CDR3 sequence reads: CASSLSTDTQYF. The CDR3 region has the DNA TGTGCCAGCAGCTTATCCACAGATACGCAGTATTTT.

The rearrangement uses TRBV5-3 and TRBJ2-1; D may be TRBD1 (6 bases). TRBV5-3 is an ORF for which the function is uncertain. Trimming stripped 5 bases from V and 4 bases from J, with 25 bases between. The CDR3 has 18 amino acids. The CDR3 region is CARSPGRFTGRFYNEQFF. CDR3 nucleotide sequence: TGTGCCAGAAGTCCCGGAAGGTTTACAGGGCGTTTTTACAATGAGCAGTTCTTC.

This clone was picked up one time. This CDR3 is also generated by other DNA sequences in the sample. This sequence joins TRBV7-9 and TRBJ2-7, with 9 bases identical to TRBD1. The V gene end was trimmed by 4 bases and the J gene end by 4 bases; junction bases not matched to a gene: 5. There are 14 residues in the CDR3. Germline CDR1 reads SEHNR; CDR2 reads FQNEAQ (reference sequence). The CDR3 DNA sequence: TGTGCCAGCAGCTCAGGGACAGGGAGTTACGAGCAGTACTTC. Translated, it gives CASSSGTGSYEQYF.

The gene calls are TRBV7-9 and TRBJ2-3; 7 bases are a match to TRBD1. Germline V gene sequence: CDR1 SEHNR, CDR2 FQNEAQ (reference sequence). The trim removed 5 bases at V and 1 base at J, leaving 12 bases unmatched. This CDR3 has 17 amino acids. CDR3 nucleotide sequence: TGTGCCAGCAGCCCCCCCACGACAGGGATGGGCACAGATACGCAGTATTTT. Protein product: CASSPPTTGMGTDTQYF.

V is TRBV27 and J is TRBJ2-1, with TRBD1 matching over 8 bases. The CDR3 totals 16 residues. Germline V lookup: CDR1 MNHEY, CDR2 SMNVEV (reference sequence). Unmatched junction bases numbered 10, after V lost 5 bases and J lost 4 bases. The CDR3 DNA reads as TGTGCCAGCAGTCCGCTAGGGACAGGAATTTACAATGAGCAGTTCTTC. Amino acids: CASSPLGTGIYNEQFF.

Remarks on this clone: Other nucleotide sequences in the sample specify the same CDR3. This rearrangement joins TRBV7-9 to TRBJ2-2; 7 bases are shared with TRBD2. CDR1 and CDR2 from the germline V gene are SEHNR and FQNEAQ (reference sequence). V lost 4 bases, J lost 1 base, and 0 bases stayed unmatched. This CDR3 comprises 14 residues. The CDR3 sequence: CASSSSGNTGELFF. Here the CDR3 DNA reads TGTGCCAGCAGCTCTAGCGGGAACACCGGGGAGCTGTTTTTT.

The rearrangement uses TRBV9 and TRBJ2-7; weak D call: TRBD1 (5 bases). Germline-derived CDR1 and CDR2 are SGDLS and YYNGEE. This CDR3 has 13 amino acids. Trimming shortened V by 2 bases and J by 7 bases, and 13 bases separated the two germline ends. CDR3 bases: TGTGCCAGCAGCGTTTTAGATACAGGAGAGCAGTACTTC. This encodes CASSVLDTGEQYF. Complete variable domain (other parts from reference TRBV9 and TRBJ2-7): DSGVTQTPKHLITATGQRVTLRCSPRSGDLSVYWYQQSLDQGLQFLIQYYNGEERAKGNILERFSAQQFPDLHSELNLSSLELGDSALYFCASSVLDTGEQYFGPGTRLTVT.

The CDR3 bases are TGTGCCAGCAGCACCACAGGGACAGGGGGTGGCGAGCAGTTCTTC. This codes for CASSTTGTGGGEQFF. The chain recombines TRBV11-2 with TRBJ2-1; 11 bases agree with TRBD1. CDR1 SGHAT and CDR2 FQNNGV come from the germline V gene. The CDR3 contains 15 residues. V shed 5 bases, J shed 10 bases, and the junction held 10 bases outside the gene matches.

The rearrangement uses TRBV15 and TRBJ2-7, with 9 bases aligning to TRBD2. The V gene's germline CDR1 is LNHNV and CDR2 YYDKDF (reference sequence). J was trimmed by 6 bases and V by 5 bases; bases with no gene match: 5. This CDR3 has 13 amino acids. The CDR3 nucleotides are TGTGCCACCAGCCGGGGACTAGCTCGCGAGCAGTACTTC. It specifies CATSRGLAREQYF. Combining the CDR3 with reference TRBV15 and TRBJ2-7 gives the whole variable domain DAMVIQNPRYQVTQFGKPVTLSCSQTLNHNVMYWYQQKSSQAPKLLFHYYDKDFNNEADTPDNFQSRRPNTSFCFLDIRSPGLGDTAMYLCATSRGLAREQYFGPGTRLTVT.

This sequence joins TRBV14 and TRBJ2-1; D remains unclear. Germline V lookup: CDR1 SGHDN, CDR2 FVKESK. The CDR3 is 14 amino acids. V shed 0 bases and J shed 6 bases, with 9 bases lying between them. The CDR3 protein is CASSQEGRTNEQFF. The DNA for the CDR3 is TGTGCCAGCAGCCAAGAAGGCAGGACCAATGAGCAGTTCTTC.

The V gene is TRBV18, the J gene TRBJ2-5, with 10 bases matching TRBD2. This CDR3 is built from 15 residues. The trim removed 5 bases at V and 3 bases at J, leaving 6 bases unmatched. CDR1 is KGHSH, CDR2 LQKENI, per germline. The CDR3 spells CASSSSGSWEETQYF. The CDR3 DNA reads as TGTGCCAGCTCATCTAGCGGGAGCTGGGAAGAGACCCAGTACTTC.

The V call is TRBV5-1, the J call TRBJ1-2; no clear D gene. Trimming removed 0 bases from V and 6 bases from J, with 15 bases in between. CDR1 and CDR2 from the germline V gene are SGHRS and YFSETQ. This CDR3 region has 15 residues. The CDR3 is CASSLVEAGKDGYTF. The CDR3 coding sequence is TGCGCCAGCAGCTTGGTTGAGGCGGGTAAGGATGGCTACACCTTC.

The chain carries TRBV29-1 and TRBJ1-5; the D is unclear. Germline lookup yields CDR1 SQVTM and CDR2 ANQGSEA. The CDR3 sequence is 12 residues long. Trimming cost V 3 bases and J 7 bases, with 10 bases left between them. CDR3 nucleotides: TGCAGCGTTGAGCTGGCGGGGCAGCCCCAGCATTTT. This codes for CSVELAGQPQHF.